The 30 T cell receptor beta chains listed next were all sequenced from one sample in a study of CD8 T cells in ankylosing spondylitis. TCRdb itself ran the 5' RACE reads through MiXCR, one entry per CDR3 protein. Of approximately 350,000 distinct CDR3 sequences detected, under 15% appear once; the ten largest clones hold less than 1.1%. Sequencing used blood, either unsorted or a sorted T cell fraction (not recorded which). Receptor source: a male donor with ankylosing spondylitis or in good health (not recorded which).

The V call is TRBV6-5, the J call TRBJ2-7; 8 bases align to TRBD2. J was trimmed by 1 base and V by 0 bases; bases with no gene match: 5. Germline assignment: CDR1 MNHEY and CDR2 SVGAGI. This CDR3 comprises 16 residues. The CDR3 sequence is CASSYSSSGASYEQYF. The DNA for the CDR3 is TGTGCCAGCAGTTACTCGAGTAGCGGGGCGTCCTACGAGCAGTACTTC.

V and J are TRBV5-1 and TRBJ2-7; D may be TRBD1 (5 bases). The germline CDR1 and CDR2 sequences are SGHRS and YFSETQ. The CDR3 totals 14 residues. V was cut by 3 bases and J by 2 bases, with 12 bases left in between. This CDR3 reads CASSSDRLTYEQYF. DNA for the CDR3: TGCGCCAGCAGCTCAGACAGATTAACCTACGAGCAGTACTTC. The complete variable domain, with remaining parts taken from reference TRBV5-1 and TRBJ2-7, reads KAGVTQTPRYLIKTRGQQVTLSCSPISGHRSVSWYQQTPGQGLQFLFEYFSETQRNKGNFPGRFSGRQFSNSRSEMNVSTLELGDSALYLCASSSDRLTYEQYFGPGTRLTVT.

The V call is TRBV7-9, the J call TRBJ2-1; D uncertain. The V gene lost 5 bases and the J gene lost 1 base, with 9 bases spanning the gap. There are 14 residues in the CDR3. Germline V gene sequence: CDR1 SEHNR, CDR2 FQNEAQ (reference sequence). Written as DNA, the CDR3 is TGTGCCAGCAGCCACGACGTGTCCTACAATGAGCAGTTCTTC. Protein sequence: CASSHDVSYNEQFF.

The chain uses TRBV5-5 and TRBJ2-1, with TRBD2 identical over 13 bases. This CDR3 is 18 amino acids long. J was trimmed by 14 bases and V by 4 bases; bases with no gene match: 21. CDR1 and CDR2 from the germline V gene are SGHKS and YYEKEE (reference sequence). The CDR3 sequence is CASSKRSGTSGANGGEFF. The CDR3 coding sequence is TGTGCCAGCAGCAAGCGATCCGGGACTAGCGGGGCCAACGGAGGGGAGTTCTTC.

This clonotype has more than one count but fewer than ten. This chain joins TRBV9 and TRBJ2-5; TRBD2 might be the D (6 bases). The CDR3 contains 14 residues. CDR1 and CDR2 (germline): SGDLS, YYNGEE. V dropped 3 bases and J dropped 5 bases, with 14 bases sitting between them. In nucleotides, the CDR3 is TGTGCCAGCAGCGGAGACGGGACTTGGGAGACCCAGTACTTC. Protein sequence: CASSGDGTWETQYF.

In this sample, this clonotype turned up a few times. The chain couples TRBV10-3 to TRBJ2-5, with TRBD1 matching over 9 bases. Germline CDR1 reads ENHRY; CDR2 reads SYGVKD. The CDR3 has 15 residues. After removal of 5 bases from V and 4 bases from J, the junction contained 8 bases not matched to a gene. CDR3 protein: CAISTLLTGGETQYF. The CDR3 nucleotides read TGTGCCATCAGTACCCTACTGACAGGGGGAGAGACCCAGTACTTC.

This clonotype came up a few times. V is TRBV4-1 and J is TRBJ2-2; 7 nucleotides agree with TRBD1. The CDR3 extends over 16 amino acids. CDR1 MGHRA and CDR2 YSYEKL come from the germline V gene. V was pared by 3 bases and J by 4 bases, with 8 bases of the junction left unmatched. The CDR3 loop reads CASSHPRGRGTGELFF. The CDR3 DNA reads TGCGCCAGCAGCCACCCAAGGGGGCGAGGCACCGGGGAGCTGTTTTTT.

The chain is built from TRBV10-3 and TRBJ2-7; 9 bases agree with TRBD1. Germline loops: CDR1 ENHRY, CDR2 SYGVKD. This CDR3 region has 15 residues. V lost 7 bases, J lost 4 bases, and 11 bases stayed unmatched. This CDR3 reads CAIKEAGQGKYEQYF. The CDR3 region has the DNA TGTGCCATCAAGGAGGCGGGACAGGGAAAATACGAGCAGTACTTC.

The chain links TRBV27 to TRBJ2-1, with D unresolved. V was trimmed by 2 bases and J by 6 bases, leaving 14 bases between them. The CDR3 is 15 residues long. Germline-derived CDR1 and CDR2 are MNHEY and SMNVEV (reference sequence). The CDR3 spells CASSLQARWLNEQFF. CDR3 in DNA: TGTGCCAGCAGTTTACAGGCCCGGTGGCTCAATGAGCAGTTCTTC.

The gene calls are TRBV19 and TRBJ2-3; unclear D gene. Trimming left V 9 bases short and J 0 bases short, with 10 bases between. This CDR3 has 13 amino acids. Germline V gene sequence: CDR1 LNHDA, CDR2 SQIVND (reference sequence). DNA for the CDR3: TGTGCCAGCCCGTCCACTAGCACAGATACGCAGTATTTT. Translated, it gives CASPSTSTDTQYF.

This clonotype has more than one count but fewer than ten. The chain recombines TRBV7-2 with TRBJ2-7; D may be TRBD2 (6 bases). Germline CDR1 is SGHTA and CDR2 is FQGNSA. V was trimmed by 1 base and J by 2 bases, leaving 9 bases between them. The CDR3 runs 14 residues. The CDR3 region is CASSLDGRTYEQYF. CDR3 DNA: TGTGCCAGCAGCTTAGACGGGAGAACCTACGAGCAGTACTTC.

This chain links TRBV2 with TRBJ1-5; D gene ambiguous. CDR1 and CDR2 from the germline V gene are SNHLY and FYNNEI. The CDR3 is made up of 12 amino acids. Trimming left V 5 bases short and J 6 bases short, with 8 bases between. CDR3 coding DNA: TGTGCCAGCAGTCCGGATGGTCAGCCCCAGCATTTT. Protein product: CASSPDGQPQHF.

The chain has TRBV11-2 and TRBJ2-3; TRBD1 matches 7 bases. Germline CDR1 reads SGHAT; CDR2 reads FQNNGV. V shed 5 bases and J 2 bases; nucleotides not matched to a gene: 7. The CDR3 loop spans 15 amino acids. The CDR3 loop reads CASSVPGTVTDTQYF. DNA of the CDR3: TGTGCCAGCAGCGTCCCCGGGACAGTCACAGATACGCAGTATTTT.

This clonotype was seen more than once but under ten times. This chain uses TRBV7-9 with TRBJ1-4, with a tentative D call TRBD1 (6 bases). Germline CDR1 and CDR2: SEHNR and FQNEAQ (reference sequence). This CDR3 region has 14 residues. The V end was cut by 3 bases, the J end by 6 bases, with 11 bases between. CDR3 sequence: CASSFGGAHEKLFF. CDR3 DNA sequence: TGTGCCAGCAGCTTTGGGGGGGCGCATGAAAAACTGTTTTTT.

About this clonotype itself: Relative to the germline gene, one junction end is altered; a read error may explain this. DNA of the CDR3: TGCGCCAGCAGCTTGGACAGCCAACAAGCGACCCAGTACTTC. Its protein is CASSLDSQQATQYF. The rearrangement links TRBV5-1 to TRBJ2-5, with no clear D. Germline V gene data show CDR1 as SGHRS and CDR2 as YFSETQ. The CDR3 contains 14 residues.

This clonotype occurred a few times. J is TRBJ2-1 and V is TRBV11-1; 8 bases are shared with TRBD1. The V gene's germline CDR1 is SGHAT and CDR2 FQDESV (reference sequence). The CDR3 runs to 21 residues. Trimming removed 5 bases from V and 0 bases from J; junction bases left unmatched: 21. DNA of the CDR3: TGTGCCAGCAGCCAACCAGGGACAGGCCCACCCGTCCGGCACTCCTACAATGAGCAGTTCTTC. Translated, it gives CASSQPGTGPPVRHSYNEQFF.

This clonotype was recorded a few times. The chain recombines TRBV10-3 with TRBJ2-7; 11 bases map to TRBD2. Per the germline V gene, CDR1 is ENHRY and CDR2 is SYGVKD. The CDR3 spans 15 residues. V shed 6 bases, J shed 4 bases, and the junction held 8 bases outside the gene matches. CDR3 amino acids: CAIRALTSGSYEQYF. The CDR3 DNA reads TGTGCCATCAGGGCCCTCACTAGCGGGAGTTACGAGCAGTACTTC.

This clonotype was counted at least ten times. The chain carries TRBV14 and TRBJ2-1; D possibly corresponds to TRBD2 (6 bases). Trimming pared 1 base from V and 4 bases from J, leaving 8 bases between. The germline CDR1 and CDR2 sequences are SGHDN and FVKESK. The CDR3 has 14 amino acids. This CDR3 is CASSQVEGYNEQFF. The CDR3 DNA is TGTGCCAGCAGCCAAGTGGAGGGTTACAATGAGCAGTTCTTC.

The chain recombines TRBV10-2 with TRBJ2-3; 10 nucleotides align to TRBD2. Germline V gene sequence: CDR1 WSHSY, CDR2 SAAADI. This CDR3 is built from 13 residues. V lost 8 bases, J lost 4 bases, and 3 bases stayed unmatched. The CDR3 spells CASLGLAADTQYF. CDR3 bases: TGCGCCAGCCTAGGACTAGCGGCAGATACGCAGTATTTT.

This clonotype has a handful of counts. V is TRBV28 and J is TRBJ1-2; 10 nucleotides line up with TRBD1. Germline V gene data show CDR1 as MDHEN and CDR2 as SYDVKM. The V segment lost 4 bases and the J segment 3 bases; nucleotides outside the gene matches: 5. CDR3 length: 15 amino acids. CDR3 sequence (DNA): TGTGCCAGCAGTTCACCGGGACAGGGGCACTATGGCTACACCTTC. Protein sequence: CASSSPGQGHYGYTF.

The chain links TRBV20-1 to TRBJ2-1; D is perhaps TRBD1 (6 bases). The CDR3 length is 14 residues. The V end was cut by 6 bases, the J end by 7 bases, with 19 bases between. Germline V CDR1 and CDR2: DFQATT, SNEGSKA (reference sequence). The CDR3 DNA sequence: TGCAGTGCCGCACAGGGCAGTGACATGAATGAGCAGTTCTTC. It specifies CSAAQGSDMNEQFF.

This clonotype came up many times. The chain employs TRBV3-1 and TRBJ2-7; D not certain. The CDR3 is made up of 13 amino acids. Germline lookup yields CDR1 LGHDT and CDR2 YNNKEL (reference sequence). V was cut by 0 bases and J by 3 bases, with 6 bases left in between. The CDR3 DNA sequence: TGTGCCAGCAGCCAAGATGAATTCTACGAGCAGTACTTC. This encodes CASSQDEFYEQYF.

The chain carries TRBV5-1 and TRBJ1-4; D is unclear. V lost 2 bases and J lost 0, with 8 bases in between. CDR3 length: 15 residues. Germline assignment: CDR1 SGHRS and CDR2 YFSETQ. The CDR3 region is CASSFGPATNEKLFF. CDR3 sequence (DNA): TGCGCCAGCAGCTTCGGCCCTGCAACTAATGAAAAACTGTTTTTT.

This chain joins TRBV9 and TRBJ1-2, with D unresolved. Trimming removed 0 bases at V and 3 bases at J, with 9 bases between. The CDR3 sequence is 14 residues long. Germline CDR1 is SGDLS and CDR2 is YYNGEE. The CDR3 nucleotides are TGTGCCAGCAGCGTAGCTACCTGGGACTATGGCTACACCTTC. It is translated as CASSVATWDYGYTF. The full variable domain, in which reference TRBV9 and TRBJ1-2 provide the parts outside the CDR3, is DSGVTQTPKHLITATGQRVTLRCSPRSGDLSVYWYQQSLDQGLQFLIQYYNGEERAKGNILERFSAQQFPDLHSELNLSSLELGDSALYFCASSVATWDYGYTFGSGTRLTVV.

This clonotype was seen repeatedly, ten times or more. This chain joins TRBV28 and TRBJ2-7; 9 bases align to TRBD2. Germline lookup yields CDR1 MDHEN and CDR2 SYDVKM. V dropped 5 bases and J dropped 3; count of bases not matched to a gene: 11. This CDR3 is built from 16 residues. CDR3 DNA: TGTGCCAGCAGTCCTGTGCGAGGTAGCGGGAGCTACGAGCAGTACTTC. Translated, it gives CASSPVRGSGSYEQYF. Full variable domain (missing parts from reference TRBV28 and TRBJ2-7): DVKVTQSSRYLVKRTGEKVFLECVQDMDHENMFWYRQDPGLGLRLIYFSYDVKMKEKGDIPEGYSVSREKKERFSLILESASTNQTSMYLCASSPVRGSGSYEQYFGPGTRLTVT.

The V gene is TRBV24-1, the J gene TRBJ2-5, with 11 bases identical to TRBD2. The ends lost 7 bases at V and 7 bases at J; junction bases unmatched: 13. Germline loops: CDR1 KGHDR, CDR2 SFDVKD. The CDR3 loop spans 16 amino acids. The CDR3 spells CATSPGTSGSEGTQYF. CDR3 DNA sequence: TGTGCCACCAGCCCTGGGACTAGCGGATCAGAAGGGACCCAGTACTTC.

This clonotype was recorded a few times. This chain links TRBV9 with TRBJ2-5; D perhaps matches TRBD1 (5 bases). CDR1 is SGDLS, CDR2 YYNGEE, per germline. The CDR3 covers 15 residues. V was shortened by 0 bases and J by 1 base, with 10 bases between the two germline ends. As DNA, the CDR3 is TGTGCCAGCAGCGTAGCTTCAGGGATCCAAGAGACCCAGTACTTC. It encodes CASSVASGIQETQYF.

The chain recombines TRBV5-6 with TRBJ1-1; perhaps TRBD1 as D (5 bases). Trimming pared 0 bases from V and 10 bases from J, leaving 10 bases between. Germline CDR1 reads SGHDT; CDR2 reads YYEEEE. CDR3 length: 12 residues. CDR3 sequence reads: CASSLGDGGAFF. Here the CDR3 DNA reads TGTGCCAGCAGCTTGGGCGATGGGGGAGCTTTCTTT.

A few counts support this clonotype. The chain is built from TRBV3-1 and TRBJ2-5; no definite D call. Germline lookup yields CDR1 LGHDT and CDR2 YNNKEL (reference sequence). Trimming cost V 4 bases and J 0 bases, with 12 bases left between them. This CDR3 is 15 amino acids long. The CDR3 bases are TGTGCCAGCAGCCTGTCCGCCTTGTACCAAGAGACCCAGTACTTC. Translation: CASSLSALYQETQYF.

V gene TRBV29-1 combines with J gene TRBJ1-2; no definite D call. Deletions cut 4 bases from V and 6 bases from J, with 9 bases between. Germline V gene sequence: CDR1 SQVTM, CDR2 ANQGSEA. There are 11 residues in the CDR3. The CDR3 coding sequence is TGCAGCGTTGCCGGCAGTGATGGCTACACCTTC. This gives the protein CSVAGSDGYTF.